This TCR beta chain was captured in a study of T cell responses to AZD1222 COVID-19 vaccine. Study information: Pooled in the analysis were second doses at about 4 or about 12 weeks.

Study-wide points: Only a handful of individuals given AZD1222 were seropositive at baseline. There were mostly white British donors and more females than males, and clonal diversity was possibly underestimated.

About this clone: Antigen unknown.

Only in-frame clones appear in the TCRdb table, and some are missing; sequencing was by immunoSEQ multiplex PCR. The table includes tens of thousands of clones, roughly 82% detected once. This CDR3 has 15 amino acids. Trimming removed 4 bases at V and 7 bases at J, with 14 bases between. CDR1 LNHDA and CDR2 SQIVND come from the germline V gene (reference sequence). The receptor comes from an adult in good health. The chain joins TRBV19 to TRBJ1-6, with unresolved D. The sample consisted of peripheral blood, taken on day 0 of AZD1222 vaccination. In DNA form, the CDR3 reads TGTGCCAGTAGTAAGGCATCTCCTGACAATTCACCCCTCCACTTT. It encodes CASSKASPDNSPLHF. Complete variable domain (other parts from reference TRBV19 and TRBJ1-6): DGGITQSPKYLFRKEGQNVTLSCEQNLNHDAMYWYRQDPGQGLRLIYYSQIVNDFQKGDIAEGYSVSREKKESFPLTVTSAQKNPTAFYLCASSKASPDNSPLHFGNGTRLTVT.